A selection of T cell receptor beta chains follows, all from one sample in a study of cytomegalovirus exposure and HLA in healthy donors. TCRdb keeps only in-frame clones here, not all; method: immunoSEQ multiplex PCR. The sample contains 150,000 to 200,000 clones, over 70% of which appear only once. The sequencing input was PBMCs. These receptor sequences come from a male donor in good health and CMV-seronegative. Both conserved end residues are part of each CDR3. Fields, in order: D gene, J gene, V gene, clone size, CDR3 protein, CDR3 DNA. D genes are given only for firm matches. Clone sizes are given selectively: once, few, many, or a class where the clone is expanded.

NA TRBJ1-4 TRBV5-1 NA CASSLGPEVTNEKLFF TGCGCCAGCAGCTTGGGCCCGGAGGTGACTAATGAAAAACTGTTTTTT
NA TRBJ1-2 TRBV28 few CASSPGVNYGYTF TGTGCCAGCAGCCCCGGGGTAAACTATGGCTACACCTTC
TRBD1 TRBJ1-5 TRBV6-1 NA CASSLGQGDNQPQHF TGTGCCAGCAGTCTTGGACAGGGAGATAACCAGCCCCAGCATTTT
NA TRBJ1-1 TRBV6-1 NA CASSDRIYWDKMRNTEAFF TGTGCCAGCAGTGACAGGATATATTGGGACAAAATGAGAAACACTGAAGCTTTCTTT
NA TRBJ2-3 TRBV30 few CAWSRGGDTDTQYF TGTGCCTGGAGTAGGGGGGGAGACACAGATACGCAGTATTTT
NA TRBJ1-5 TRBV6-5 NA CASSYREGQPQHF TGTGCCAGCAGTTACAGGGAGGGTCAGCCCCAGCATTTT
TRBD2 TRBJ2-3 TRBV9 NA CASSPQAGFSTDTQYF TGTGCCAGCAGCCCTCAAGCGGGATTCAGCACAGATACGCAGTATTTT
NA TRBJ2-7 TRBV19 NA CASSDAQGPYYYEQYF TGTGCCAGTAGTGACGCCCAGGGCCCTTACTACTACGAGCAGTACTTC
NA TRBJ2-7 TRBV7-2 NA CASSFAYEQYF TGTGCCAGCAGCTTCGCCTACGAGCAGTACTTC
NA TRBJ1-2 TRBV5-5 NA CASTSIQVGYGYTF TGTGCCAGCACATCAATTCAGGTGGGCTATGGCTACACCTTC
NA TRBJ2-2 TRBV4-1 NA CASSLIADDTGELFF TGCGCCAGCAGCCTGATAGCGGACGACACCGGGGAGCTGTTTTTT
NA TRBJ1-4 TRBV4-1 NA CASSQDGRREKLFF TGCGCCAGCAGCCAAGATGGGAGGAGAGAAAAACTGTTTTTT